This T cell receptor beta chain is from a study of blood T cell repertoires in COVID-19. Study at large: PBMCs, B-cell-depleted T cells, or T cells provided the cDNA or gDNA that made up the material.

Participants' own reports of clinical history determined their cohort assignment. Profiling relied on immunoSEQ multiplex PCR, and the TCRdb table lists in-frame clones only, not all of them. Among under 300,000 clones listed, around 87% were seen once. Germline assignment: CDR1 SGHAT and CDR2 FQDESV (reference sequence). V lost 5 bases and J 4 bases, leaving 14 bases between the germline ends. The CDR3 is made up of 15 amino acids. The chain has TRBV11-1 and TRBJ2-2; D may be TRBD2 (5 bases). The clonotype was recovered from a young woman who had recovered from COVID-19. Sample: PBMCs or T cells enriched from blood (not recorded which). For the CDR3, the DNA is TGTGCCAGCAGCCCTCTTGTCCGGGGCACCGGGGAGCTGTTTTTT. Amino acids: CASSPLVRGTGELFF.